A single sample is the source of the 12 T cell receptor beta chains below, sequenced in a study of cytomegalovirus exposure and HLA in healthy donors. A multiplex PCR was run with 60 Vbeta primers and 13 Jbeta primers. The table came from immunoSEQ multiplex PCR; TCRdb's copy has only in-frame clones and leaves some out. Of 150,000 to 200,000 clones listed, about four fifths were seen once; the top ten hold 1.6%. Sequenced input: PBMCs. The receptors shown here come from a man aged 45-65 years in good health and CMV-seronegative.

The gene calls are TRBV7-2 and TRBJ1-1, with 9 bases that match TRBD1. The CDR3 sequence is 15 residues long. Trimming cost V 1 base and J 6 bases; bases outside gene matches: 6. Per the germline V gene, CDR1 is SGHTA and CDR2 is FQGNSA. This chain's CDR3 is CASSLVETGGSEAFF. In DNA form, the CDR3 reads TGTGCCAGCAGCTTAGTAGAGACAGGGGGGTCTGAAGCTTTCTTT. Based on the CDR3 plus reference TRBV7-2 and TRBJ1-1, the full variable domain is GAGVSQSPSNKVTEKGKDVELRCDPISGHTALYWYRQSLGQGLEFLIYFQGNSAPDKSGLPSDRFSAERTGGSVSTLTIQRTQQEDSAVYLCASSLVETGGSEAFFGQGTRLTVV.

The chain recombines TRBV6-5 with TRBJ2-5; a weak D match, TRBD1 (5 bases). V was clipped by 6 bases and J by 1 base, with 15 bases between them. Germline V gene sequence: CDR1 MNHEY, CDR2 SVGAGI. The length of the CDR3 is 15 residues. CDR3 sequence (DNA): TGTGCCAGCAGGCAGTCAGGAAGGGGCCAAGAGACCCAGTACTTC. It is translated as CASRQSGRGQETQYF.

The genes are TRBV25-1 and TRBJ2-3, with D maybe TRBD1 (5 bases). CDR1 and CDR2 from the germline V gene are MGHDK and SYGVNS. V lost 2 bases and J 2 bases, leaving 14 bases between the germline ends. The CDR3 consists of 16 residues. The DNA of the CDR3 is TGTGCCAGCAGTGAAGGGGCAGGAACTTACACAGATACGCAGTATTTT. This gives the protein CASSEGAGTYTDTQYF.

The chain carries TRBV7-2 and TRBJ2-1, with 7 positions matching TRBD2. J was trimmed by 8 bases and V by 6 bases; bases with no gene match: 13. Germline loops: CDR1 SGHTA, CDR2 FQGNSA. The CDR3 spans 15 residues. The CDR3 DNA sequence: TGTGCCAGCAGATTCTGGACTAGAGGGGAATATGAGCAGTTCTTC. It translates to CASRFWTRGEYEQFF.

The chain uses TRBV19 and TRBJ1-5; the D is unclear. Trimming left V 5 bases short and J 6 bases short, with 5 bases between. Germline V gene lookup returns CDR1 LNHDA and CDR2 SQIVND (reference sequence). This CDR3 is built from 11 residues. CDR3: CASSEGQPQHF. CDR3 DNA sequence: TGTGCCAGTAGTGAGGGTCAGCCCCAGCATTTT.

This clone was counted a few times. V gene TRBV4-3 combines with J gene TRBJ2-2; 8 nucleotides match TRBD1. The germline CDR1 and CDR2 sequences are LGHNA and YSLEER. The V segment lost 0 bases and the J segment 3 bases; nucleotides outside the gene matches: 12. This CDR3 has 19 residues. The DNA of the CDR3 is TGCGCCAGCAGCCAAGATCCCAGGGCAGGGGGCATGTACACCGGGGAGCTGTTTTTT. This encodes CASSQDPRAGGMYTGELFF.

The chain couples TRBV9 to TRBJ2-3, with unresolved D. Germline V gene sequence: CDR1 SGDLS, CDR2 YYNGEE. Between the trimmed V and J ends, which lost 5 bases and 1 base, there was a span of 8 bases. This CDR3 comprises 13 residues. The CDR3 nucleotides are TGTGCCAGCAGTCTACGGGGCACAGATACGCAGTATTTT. Protein: CASSLRGTDTQYF.

In regard to this clone: A read error may account for a junction end that differs from germline. The chain carries TRBV7-7 and TRBJ2-1; D perhaps matches TRBD1 (6 bases). CDR1 and CDR2 (germline): SSHAT, FNYEAQ (reference sequence). This CDR3 contains 16 residues. Here the CDR3 reads CASSLTAGDRYNEQFF. The CDR3 nucleotides read TGTGCTAGCAGCTTAACCGCAGGGGACCGTTACAATGAGCAGTTCTTC.

V and J are TRBV6-5 and TRBJ2-6, with a possible D match to TRBD2 (6 bases). The CDR3 runs to 14 residues. V was shortened by 6 bases and J by 3 bases, with 9 bases between the two germline ends. In germline, CDR1 is MNHEY, CDR2 SVGAGI. DNA of the CDR3: TGTGCCAGCAGGGGAGGTGGTGGGGCCAACGTCCTGACTTTC. Its translation: CASRGGGGANVLTF.

This clone was observed once. This rearrangement joins TRBV29-1 to TRBJ2-1; TRBD2 aligns across 7 bases. The V segment lost 6 bases and the J segment 1 base; nucleotides outside the gene matches: 9. The CDR3 totals 15 residues. Germline V gene data show CDR1 as SQVTM and CDR2 as ANQGSEA. The CDR3 nucleotides read TGCAGCGTGGGACCTAGCGGACCTTCCTACAATGAGCAGTTCTTC. This gives the protein CSVGPSGPSYNEQFF.

This clone appeared a few times. The chain joins TRBV18 to TRBJ1-2; 8 positions match TRBD1. The germline CDR1 and CDR2 sequences are KGHSH and LQKENI. The CDR3 is 12 residues long. J lost 8 bases, V lost 3 bases, and 2 bases had no gene match. CDR3 in amino acids: CASSPDRGGYTF. The CDR3 coding sequence is TGTGCCAGCTCACCTGACAGGGGCGGCTACACCTTC.

This clone was found a few times. The chain joins TRBV19 to TRBJ1-5; D perhaps matches TRBD1 (6 bases). This CDR3 contains 15 residues. In germline, CDR1 is LNHDA, CDR2 SQIVND (reference sequence). V lost 3 bases and J lost 3, with 12 bases in between. CDR3 sequence reads: CASSILGHYNQPQHF. CDR3 in DNA: TGTGCCAGTAGTATCTTGGGACATTACAATCAGCCCCAGCATTTT.